The next 25 T cell receptor beta chains were all read from a single sample in a study of cytomegalovirus exposure and HLA in healthy donors. Vbeta (60) and Jbeta (13) primers were used in the PCR. This table comes from immunoSEQ multiplex PCR, and its TCRdb copy is limited to in-frame clones, with some not included. The sample consists of around 130,000 clones, roughly 86% of them appearing once. The sample was PBMCs. Receptor source: a woman in her 40s in good health and CMV-seronegative.

The chain joins TRBV28 to TRBJ2-7; no reliable D call. The CDR3 runs 12 residues. Trimming pared 4 bases from V and 6 bases from J, leaving 10 bases between. Germline V gene data show CDR1 as MDHEN and CDR2 as SYDVKM. CDR3 sequence reads: CASSSSYREQYF. In DNA, the CDR3 is TGTGCCAGCAGTTCTTCCTACCGCGAGCAGTACTTC.

Of note for this clone: An end of the junction differs from the germline gene, which may be a read error. This sequence joins TRBV7-2 and TRBJ2-7; the D gene is possibly TRBD2 (5 bases). Germline-derived CDR1 and CDR2 are SGHTA and FQGNSA. The CDR3 sequence is 16 residues long. The CDR3 sequence is CASSLAVGITSSEQYF. The DNA for the CDR3 is TGTGCCAGCAGCTTAGCTGTCGGGATAACCTCCTCCGAGCAGTACTTC.

The CDR3 sequence: CASSPNRGAMSTGELFF. For the CDR3, the DNA is TGTGCCAGCAGCCCCAACCGGGGAGCGATGAGCACCGGGGAGCTGTTTTTT. The chain joins TRBV7-3 to TRBJ2-2; D is possibly TRBD2 (5 bases). The germline CDR1 and CDR2 sequences are SGHTA and FQGTGA. Trimming took off 5 bases at V and 4 bases at J, with 20 bases between the two ends. This CDR3 is 17 amino acids long.

Comments on this clone: One end of the junction is discordant with germline, which a read error may explain. This chain uses TRBV7-9 with TRBJ2-1; possible D gene TRBD1, 7 bases. Germline V gene lookup returns CDR1 SEHNR and CDR2 FQNEAQ (reference sequence). This CDR3 is 16 amino acids long. CDR3 nucleotides: TGTTCCAGTCAAAAGGGGCGGGACAGCTCCTACAATGAGCAGTTCTTC. Protein product: CSSQKGRDSSYNEQFF.

The sample holds one count of this clone. V and J are TRBV2 and TRBJ1-5; D is possibly TRBD1 (5 bases). This CDR3 has 11 residues. CDR1 is SNHLY, CDR2 FYNNEI, per germline. Trimming left V 6 bases short and J 9 bases short, with 9 bases between. The CDR3 region has the DNA TGTGCCAGCAGGACCCAGGGGCCCCAGCATTTT. It encodes CASRTQGPQHF.

CDR3 nucleotide sequence: TGCAGCGGTCTCGGGACAGGGGAGTCTGAAGCTTTCTTT. Its translation is CSGLGTGESEAFF. The rearrangement links TRBV29-1 to TRBJ1-1; 10 positions agree with TRBD1. J gave up 6 bases and V 7 bases, and 8 bases lay outside the gene matches. The CDR3 covers 13 residues. The V gene's germline CDR1 is SQVTM and CDR2 ANQGSEA.

V and J are TRBV28 and TRBJ2-3, with 7 nucleotides matching TRBD2. CDR3 length equals 14 residues. CDR1 is MDHEN, CDR2 SYDVKM, per germline. V shed 5 bases and J 3 bases; nucleotides not matched to a gene: 5. The CDR3 spells CASSAHGGTDTQYF. CDR3 DNA sequence: TGTGCCAGCAGTGCCCACGGGGGGACAGATACGCAGTATTTT.

This clone was detected only once. The chain joins TRBV9 to TRBJ2-3; D unresolved. Germline lookup yields CDR1 SGDLS and CDR2 YYNGEE. This CDR3 has 13 residues. V was cut by 3 bases and J by 2 bases, with 7 bases left in between. CDR3 sequence (DNA): TGTGCCAGCAGCGCGTCCCCCACAGATACGCAGTATTTT. It codes for CASSASPTDTQYF.

V usage is TRBV15 and J usage is TRBJ2-7, with 12 bases lining up with TRBD2. CDR1 LNHNV and CDR2 YYDKDF come from the germline V gene (reference sequence). Trimming took 4 bases from V and 3 from J; bases not matched to a gene: 13. CDR3 size: 18 residues. The CDR3 region has the DNA TGTGCCACCAGCACGATGACTAGCGGGAGTGGTTTCGACTACGAGCAGTACTTC. Translating it yields CATSTMTSGSGFDYEQYF.

The genes are TRBV4-2 and TRBJ1-5, with D possibly matching TRBD1 (6 bases). Germline V gives CDR1 LGHNA, CDR2 YNFKEQ. Trimming cost V 4 bases and J 3 bases, with 19 bases left between them. The CDR3 sequence is 17 residues long. The CDR3 is CASSPSLWTAFNQPQHF. The DNA for the CDR3 is TGTGCCAGCAGCCCAAGTCTTTGGACAGCGTTCAATCAGCCCCAGCATTTT.

In this sample, this clone turned up once. The DNA of the CDR3 is TGTGCCAGCAGCCCAGTACGGGGGACCCTCGTCTACAATGAGCAGTTCTTC. As protein: CASSPVRGTLVYNEQFF. The chain links TRBV11-3 to TRBJ2-1, with a tentative D call TRBD2 (6 bases). V lost 5 bases and J 3 bases, leaving 20 bases between the germline ends. This CDR3 contains 17 residues. The germline V gene has CDR1 SGHNT and CDR2 YENEEA.

The V gene is TRBV11-2, the J gene TRBJ1-2, with 9 positions matching TRBD1. The junction had 6 bases not matched to a gene; V was cut back by 2 bases and J by 2 bases. CDR1 and CDR2 (germline): SGHAT, FQNNGV. This CDR3 spans 16 amino acids. CDR3 sequence: CASSLYDRGVNYGYTF. CDR3 bases: TGTGCCAGCAGCTTATACGACAGGGGGGTAAACTATGGCTACACCTTC.

The chain carries TRBV18 and TRBJ1-4; D is ambiguous. The V end was cut by 2 bases, the J end by 0 bases, with 7 bases between. The CDR3 spans 15 residues. Germline lookup yields CDR1 KGHSH and CDR2 LQKENI. The CDR3 region has the DNA TGTGCCAGCTCACCAGTAGAGGCAACTAATGAAAAACTGTTTTTT. It translates to CASSPVEATNEKLFF.

The chain joins TRBV30 to TRBJ2-5; 8 positions match TRBD2. From germline, CDR1 is GTSNPN and CDR2 SVGIG (reference sequence). There are 13 residues in the CDR3. The ends lost 5 bases at V and 3 bases at J; junction bases unmatched: 5. The CDR3 loop is CAWASGHKETQYF. The CDR3 coding sequence is TGTGCCTGGGCTAGCGGGCATAAAGAGACCCAGTACTTC.

This clone was recorded only once. This chain links TRBV27 with TRBJ2-1; 10 bases are a match to TRBD1. Losses at the gene ends were 3 bases for V and 7 bases for J; bases not matched to a gene: 9. The germline V gene has CDR1 MNHEY and CDR2 SMNVEV (reference sequence). This CDR3 is 16 amino acids long. CDR3: CASSLVTGGPQNEQFF. The CDR3 nucleotides are TGTGCCAGCAGTTTGGTGACAGGGGGCCCGCAGAATGAGCAGTTCTTC.

V gene TRBV27 combines with J gene TRBJ2-3; D uncertain. Germline V gene lookup returns CDR1 MNHEY and CDR2 SMNVEV (reference sequence). CDR3 size: 13 residues. The V end was cut by 8 bases, the J end by 1 base, with 10 bases between. The chain's CDR3 is CASRWAGTDTQYF. For the CDR3, the DNA is TGTGCCAGCCGTTGGGCCGGCACAGATACGCAGTATTTT.

CDR3 DNA: TGCGCCAGCAGCTTGAGCGGATATTCACCGGGGGAGCTGTTTTTT. Amino acid sequence: CASSLSGYSPGELFF. The chain combines TRBV5-1 with TRBJ2-2; D is possibly TRBD2 (5 bases). Germline V CDR1 and CDR2: SGHRS, YFSETQ. Trimming cost V 1 base and J 8 bases, with 15 bases left between them. The CDR3 totals 15 residues.

The chain couples TRBV6-5 to TRBJ2-1; D is uncertain. CDR1 is MNHEY and CDR2 is SVGAGI in the germline V gene. V lost 6 bases and J lost 5, with 17 bases in between. The CDR3 has 15 residues. CDR3 in DNA: TGTGCCAGCAGAAGAGACTCTACTCCCCACAATGAGCAGTTCTTC. Translation: CASRRDSTPHNEQFF.

The rearrangement links TRBV7-8 to TRBJ2-1; D may be TRBD2 (5 bases). With 5 bases removed from V and 9 bases from J, the gap between germline ends came to 14 bases. Germline-derived CDR1 and CDR2 are SGHVS and FQNEAQ. There are 13 residues in the CDR3. CDR3 sequence (DNA): TGTGCCAGCAGCCCCCTAACTAGAACTGAGCAGTTCTTC. Translation: CASSPLTRTEQFF.

Only one count was recorded for this clone. The rearrangement links TRBV28 to TRBJ2-7; possibly TRBD2 for D (5 bases). The CDR3 consists of 12 residues. Germline lookup yields CDR1 MDHEN and CDR2 SYDVKM. Trimming removed 2 bases from V and 4 bases from J, with 6 bases in between. The CDR3 spells CASSLPGYEQYF. CDR3 bases: TGTGCCAGCAGTTTACCGGGGTACGAGCAGTACTTC.

The CDR3, as DNA: TGTGCCAGCAGCCCGGGACAGGGCGAGCAGCCCCAGCATTTT. It specifies CASSPGQGEQPQHF. V and J are TRBV7-9 and TRBJ1-5, with TRBD1 matching 9 bases. The CDR3 is 14 residues long. The V and J ends lost 5 bases and 7 bases, in that order; junction bases with no gene match: 6. The V gene's germline CDR1 is SEHNR and CDR2 FQNEAQ (reference sequence).

The chain has TRBV29-1 and TRBJ2-7; perhaps TRBD1 as D (6 bases). Germline lookup yields CDR1 SQVTM and CDR2 ANQGSEA. The CDR3 contains 19 residues. V shed 7 bases and J shed 0 bases, with 31 bases lying between them. CDR3 residues: CSGHRVAQGIRPPSYEQYF. The CDR3 DNA sequence: TGCAGCGGGCATCGAGTGGCACAGGGAATTAGGCCGCCCTCCTACGAGCAGTACTTC.

The genes are TRBV5-1 and TRBJ1-2; D possibly corresponds to TRBD1 (6 bases). Germline V gene data show CDR1 as SGHRS and CDR2 as YFSETQ. This CDR3 region has 13 residues. Trimming cost V 0 bases and J 8 bases, with 11 bases left between them. The CDR3 reads CASSLAGAGGYTF. The CDR3 DNA reads TGCGCCAGCAGCTTGGCAGGGGCAGGGGGCTACACCTTC.

The chain employs TRBV6-4 and TRBJ2-7; possible D gene TRBD2, 5 bases. This CDR3 is built from 15 residues. V shed 2 bases and J shed 0 bases, with 11 bases lying between them. Germline CDR1 reads MRHNA; CDR2 reads SNTAGT. CDR3: CASSDPPSSSYEQYF. The CDR3 DNA reads as TGTGCCAGCAGTGACCCCCCTAGCAGCTCCTACGAGCAGTACTTC.

The chain has TRBV7-8 and TRBJ2-2, with D possibly TRBD2 on 5 matching bases. CDR1 is SGHVS, CDR2 FQNEAQ, per germline. Trimming removed 5 bases from V and 5 bases from J, with 18 bases in between. The CDR3 is 16 residues long. The CDR3 sequence: CASSLRTDSGTGELFF. The CDR3, as DNA: TGTGCCAGCAGCCTACGAACGGACTCGGGGACCGGGGAGCTGTTTTTT.